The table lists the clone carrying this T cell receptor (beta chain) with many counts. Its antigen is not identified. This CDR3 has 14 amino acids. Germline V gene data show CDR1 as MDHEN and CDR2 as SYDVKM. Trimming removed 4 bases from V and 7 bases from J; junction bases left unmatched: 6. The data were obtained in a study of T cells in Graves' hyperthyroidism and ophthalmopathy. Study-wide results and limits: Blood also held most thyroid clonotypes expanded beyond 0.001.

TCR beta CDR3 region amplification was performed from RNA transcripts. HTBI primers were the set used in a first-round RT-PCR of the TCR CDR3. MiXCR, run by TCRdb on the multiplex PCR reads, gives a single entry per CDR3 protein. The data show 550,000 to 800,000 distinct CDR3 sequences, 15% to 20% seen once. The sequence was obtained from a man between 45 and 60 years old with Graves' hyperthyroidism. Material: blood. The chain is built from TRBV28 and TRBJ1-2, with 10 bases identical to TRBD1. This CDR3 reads CASSYDRGLGGYTF. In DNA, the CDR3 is TGTGCCAGCAGTTACGACAGGGGGCTGGGTGGCTACACCTTC.